This T cell receptor (beta chain) was identified in a study of radiotherapy plus CTLA-4 blockade in lung cancer. General observations from the study: Peripheral blood showed expansion of tumor-derived TCR clones after radiotherapy and ipilimumab.

Comment on this clone: The antigen remains undetermined.

Enrolled patients, whose metastatic non-small-cell lung cancer was chemo-refractory, received focal radiation plus CTLA-4 blockade with ipilimumab. The CDR3 loop spans 14 amino acids. CDR1 is GTSNPN, CDR2 SVGIG, per germline (reference sequence). Trimming took 0 bases from V and 8 from J, leaving 16 bases between them. Here immunoSEQ multiplex PCR was the method, and the copy in TCRdb shows in-frame clones only, minus some. The sample gives roughly 14,000 clones, approximately 89% of which show up once; approximately 15% is in the top ten. The TCR comes from a human donor with non-small cell lung cancer that progressed on radiotherapy plus ipilimumab. Some clones in this sample may be carry-over from other donors' samples. This specimen consisted of peripheral blood, obtained from a patient treated with radiotherapy plus ipilimumab. J is TRBJ1-2 and V is TRBV30, with TRBD1 as a possible D gene (5 bases). The CDR3 DNA reads as TGTGCCTGGAGTGTAGGCAGGCCCACAGGAGGCTACACCTTC. Amino acid sequence: CAWSVGRPTGGYTF.